This is a list of T cell receptor beta chains from one sample in a study of regulatory T cells in long-lasting Graves disease. MiXCR, applied by TCRdb to the multiplex PCR reads, yields one record per CDR3 protein. The profile shows around 300,000 distinct CDR3 sequences, 22% of them singletons. The input for sequencing was peripheral blood mononuclear cells (PBMCs), taken when the disease was refractory, from a patient treated with antithyroid drugs. These receptors were collected from a female donor with Graves disease. The CDR3 runs from the conserved cysteine through the conserved F or W. The order of the fields is clone size, V gene, D gene, J gene, CDR3 DNA, CDR3 protein. The D gene is left open where the match is weak. Expanded clones are given a class, and other clones once, few, many or no size at all.

>-|TRBV20-1|-|TRBJ2-7
TGCAGTGCTCTGGCGGGCCCTAGCTACGAGCAGTACTTC
CSALAGPSYEQYF
>-|TRBV7-9|-|TRBJ1-3
TGTGCCAGCAGCTTACCAGGGGCTTTTGGAAACACCATATATTTT
CASSLPGAFGNTIYF
>many|TRBV2|-|TRBJ2-7
TGTGCCAGCAGTGACGTCCGGGACGGATCCTACGAGCAGTACTTC
CASSDVRDGSYEQYF
>many|TRBV28|TRBD2|TRBJ2-5
TGTGCCAGCAGCGCTATAGGACTAGCGGAGCAAGAGACCCAGTACTTC
CASSAIGLAEQETQYF
>many|TRBV2|TRBD1|TRBJ1-1
TGTGCCAGCAGTGTCAGGGGGGGACTAATGAACACTGAAGCTTTCTTT
CASSVRGGLMNTEAFF
>many|TRBV27|TRBD1|TRBJ1-5
TGTGCCAGCAGTTCCGTGGACAGGGCAGATAGCAATCAGCCCCAGCATTTT
CASSSVDRADSNQPQHF
>-|TRBV3-1|-|TRBJ2-1
TGTGCCAGCAGCCCGACTAGGGACTCCTACAATGAGCAGTTCTTC
CASSPTRDSYNEQFF
>few|TRBV30|-|TRBJ1-1
TGTGCCTGGAGTACAGGGCCGGGCACTGAAGCTTTCTTT
CAWSTGPGTEAFF
>-|TRBV4-2|-|TRBJ2-4
TGTGCCAGCAGCCAAGAAAGCAGGGGAGAAAACATTCAGTACTTC
CASSQESRGENIQYF
>few|TRBV6-2/TRBV6-3|-|TRBJ2-5
TGTGCCAGCAGTTACCCCGGGTCGTACCAAGAGACCCAGTACTTC
CASSYPGSYQETQYF
>-|TRBV5-1|-|TRBJ1-6
TGCGCCAGCAGCCCTGTTGGGGATTCACCCCTCCACTTT
CASSPVGDSPLHF
>many|TRBV6-1|TRBD2|TRBJ2-7
TGTGCCAGCCGAGGGACTACCTACGAGCAGTACTTC
CASRGTTYEQYF
>once|TRBV15|TRBD2|TRBJ2-7
TGTGCCACCAGCAGAGAGCGGGAGCACTCCTACGAGCAGTACTTC
CATSREREHSYEQYF
>many|TRBV6-1|-|TRBJ2-1
TGTGCCAGCAGTCTTTTAGAGGCACCGTACAATGAGCAGTTCTTC
CASSLLEAPYNEQFF
>-|TRBV9|TRBD2|TRBJ2-4
TGTGCCAGCAGCGTATATAGCGGGAGCGACGGAAAAAACATTCAGTACTTC
CASSVYSGSDGKNIQYF
>few|TRBV6-9|-|TRBJ1-6
TGTGCCAGCAGTTATTTGGCCGGTGGTGATTCACCCCTCCACTTT
CASSYLAGGDSPLHF
>few|TRBV28|-|TRBJ1-1
TGTGCCAGCAGGACGCCACAGGGAGCTTTCTTT
CASRTPQGAFF
>few|TRBV5-1|-|TRBJ2-7
TGCGCCAGCAGCGAAAACAGGGCCCACGAGCAGTACTTC
CASSENRAHEQYF
>few|TRBV9|-|TRBJ2-2
TGTGCCAGCAGCGTAGGCATATGGGGGACGAACACCGGGGAGCTGTTTTTT
CASSVGIWGTNTGELFF
>-|TRBV7-9|TRBD1|TRBJ1-4
TGTGCCAGCAGCCCCTGGACAGGGATCAATGAAAAACTGTTTTTT
CASSPWTGINEKLFF
>-|TRBV9|-|TRBJ1-2
TGTGCCAGCAGATACCGGGAATACACTAACTATGGCTGCACCTTC
CASRYREYTNYGCTF
>few|TRBV2|TRBD1|TRBJ2-5
TGTGCCAGCAGTTGGGGGACAGGGGGCAAGGAGACCCAGTACTTC
CASSWGTGGKETQYF
>-|TRBV6-2/TRBV6-3|-|TRBJ2-2
TGTGCCAGCATTAGGCCCGGGGAGCTGTTTTTT
CASIRPGELFF
>many|TRBV20-1|-|TRBJ2-5
TGCAGTGGAACCCGGGACATCCAAGAGACCCAGTACTTC
CSGTRDIQETQYF
>many|TRBV29-1|-|TRBJ1-4
TGCAGCGCCAGGGCAGATCATGAAAAACTGTTTTTT
CSARADHEKLFF
>few|TRBV5-1|-|TRBJ1-2
TGCGCCAGCAGCGACGGACAGATCTATGGCTACACCTTC
CASSDGQIYGYTF
>many|TRBV7-2|-|TRBJ2-7
TGTGCCAGCAGCGACCTACTAGGGCCCTACGAGCAGTACTTC
CASSDLLGPYEQYF
>few|TRBV29-1|-|TRBJ2-7
TGCAGCGTTTCAGGGGAGCGCTACGAGCAGTACTTC
CSVSGERYEQYF
>-|TRBV19|-|TRBJ2-5
TGTGCCAGTAGTACGTCGCCCGAAGAGACCCAGTACTTC
CASSTSPEETQYF
>once|TRBV10-3|TRBD1|TRBJ1-5
TGTGCCATCAGTGATTCCCAGACAGGGGTGGTAAATCAGCCCCAGCATTTT
CAISDSQTGVVNQPQHF
>-|TRBV7-8|-|TRBJ2-1
TGTGCCAGCAGCCCAGAGAGAAGTGGGGATGAGCAGTTCTTC
CASSPERSGDEQFF
>-|TRBV28|TRBD2|TRBJ2-1
TGTGCCAGCACCGTCGACGGAAGATCCAGCGGGAGTCTGATGAATGAGCAGTTCTTC
CASTVDGRSSGSLMNEQFF
>-|TRBV20-1|-|TRBJ2-2
TGCAGTGCTAGAGCTCGTCCAGGGTCGGACACCGGGGAGCTGTTTTTT
CSARARPGSDTGELFF